The T cell receptor beta chain described here comes from a study of T cells after yellow fever vaccination. Study conclusions and caveats: Although most clonotypes did not, a small share appeared in both CD4 and CD8 compartments. The secondary T-cell response peaked on day 5, not day 15, but was weaker. The presence of abundant clonotypes contaminating from the bulk population was possible in FACS-sorted repertoires.

With 1 base removed from V and 0 bases from J, the gap between germline ends came to 8 bases. CDR3 length equals 15 residues. Germline CDR1 reads SGHRS; CDR2 reads YFSETQ. The table lists this clonotype with many counts. Its antigen is undetermined. They built TCR cDNA with 5'RACE template switching, a step that put in a universal primer site and UMIs. TCRdb fed the 5' RACE reads into MiXCR, producing one record per CDR3 protein. The repertoire holds some 320,000 distinct CDR3 sequences, approximately 4.3% seen once, with roughly 21% in the top ten. The chain joins TRBV5-1 to TRBJ2-1; no clear D gene. Source: PBMCs, taken 15 days after the yellow fever booster vaccination. The receptor comes from a man younger than 35 who received the YFV17D yellow fever vaccine. CDR3 loop: CASSLSTSSYNEQFF. The CDR3 DNA follows: TGCGCCAGCAGCTTGAGTACGAGCTCCTACAATGAGCAGTTCTTC.